The next 26 T cell receptor beta chains were all read from a single sample in a study of blood T cells in healthy people across ages. With a J-beta primer mix and a sample-barcoded 5' primer, a second PCR ran about 6 to 11 cycles. TCRdb ran MiXCR on the 5' RACE reads and lists one entry per CDR3 protein. Altogether roughly 1,700,000 distinct CDR3 sequences are present, 28% being singletons, with the ten largest covering 7% to 9%. Sequencing was carried out using blood. These receptors were taken from a woman aged 25 to 39 in good health.

Worth noting for this clonotype: Mismatch with germline at one junction end may stem from a read error. CDR3 sequence: CASSLEVMNIEAFF. CDR3 DNA sequence: TGTGCCAGCAGCTTGGAGGTCATGAACATTGAAGCTTTCTTT. The J gene is TRBJ1-1, the V gene TRBV5-5; D remains unclear. This CDR3 contains 14 residues. The V gene's germline CDR1 is SGHKS and CDR2 YYEKEE (reference sequence). Full variable domain (missing parts from reference TRBV5-5 and TRBJ1-1): DAGVTQSPTHLIKTRGQQVTLRCSPISGHKSVSWYQQVLGQGPQFIFQYYEKEERGRGNFPDRFSARQFPNYSSELNVNALLLGDSALYLCASSLEVMNIEAFFGQGTRLTVV.

DNA of the CDR3: TGTGCCAGCAGCCAGCAAGGAATCACAGATACGCAGTATTTT. Its translation: CASSQQGITDTQYF. The rearrangement links TRBV3-1 to TRBJ2-3; D unclear. The V end lost 3 bases, the J end lost 2 bases, and 9 bases lay between the germline ends. This CDR3 is built from 14 residues. Germline V gene sequence: CDR1 LGHDT, CDR2 YNNKEL (reference sequence).

This clonotype showed up many times. The rearrangement joins TRBV20-1 to TRBJ2-4, with unresolved D. The CDR3 spans 11 residues. V lost 6 bases to trimming and J lost 7 bases, with 10 bases between them. Per the germline V gene, CDR1 is DFQATT and CDR2 is SNEGSKA (reference sequence). CDR3 region: CSAEKGNIQYF. The CDR3 DNA follows: TGCAGTGCAGAAAAAGGGAACATTCAGTACTTC.

This clonotype was counted between two and nine times. The chain joins TRBV7-2 to TRBJ2-1; no definite D call. Deletions cut 2 bases from V and 0 bases from J, with 14 bases between. The germline gives CDR1 SGHTA, CDR2 FQGNSA. This CDR3 comprises 17 residues. The CDR3 loop reads CASSLFSTASSYNEQFF. Written as DNA, the CDR3 is TGTGCCAGCAGCTTATTCTCGACTGCAAGCTCCTACAATGAGCAGTTCTTC.

DNA for the CDR3: TGCAGTGCAAGGACTAGCGGGGGCCTCAATGAGCAGTTCTTC. Translating it yields CSARTSGGLNEQFF. The chain combines TRBV20-1 with TRBJ2-1; 13 positions agree with TRBD2. The CDR3 has 14 amino acids. Losses at the gene ends were 6 bases for V and 6 bases for J; bases not matched to a gene: 5. CDR1 is DFQATT, CDR2 SNEGSKA, per germline (reference sequence).

On this clonotype itself: The junction does not match germline at one end; this may be a read error. The chain carries TRBV28 and TRBJ2-7; D is uncertain. The CDR3 consists of 13 residues. Germline lookup yields CDR1 MDHEN and CDR2 SYDVKM. The CDR3 DNA reads as TGTGCCGGCAGTTTCTCCCGTTCCTACGAGCAGTACTTC. Protein sequence: CAGSFSRSYEQYF.

J is TRBJ2-2 and V is TRBV4-1; D gene unclear. The CDR3 contains 15 residues. V was shortened by 1 base and J by 4 bases, with 10 bases between the two germline ends. From germline, CDR1 is MGHRA and CDR2 YSYEKL. The DNA of the CDR3 is TGCGCCAGCAGCCAAGGGGCAACACTCACCGGGGAGCTGTTTTTT. Translation gives CASSQGATLTGELFF.

To note about this clonotype: One end of the junction fails to match germline, which may point to a read error. The chain carries TRBV5-1 and TRBJ2-1, with TRBD2 matching 8 bases. The length of the CDR3 is 15 residues. Germline V gene data show CDR1 as SGHRS and CDR2 as YFSETQ. The CDR3 bases are TGCGTCAGCAGCTTGGGGGGACTAGTGACGCCCGAGCAGTTCTTC. This translates into CVSSLGGLVTPEQFF.

This clonotype was counted many times. The rearrangement uses TRBV20-1 and TRBJ2-7; D gene unclear. V lost 0 bases to trimming and J lost 4 bases, with 10 bases between them. Germline assignment: CDR1 DFQATT and CDR2 SNEGSKA (reference sequence). The CDR3 length is 13 residues. The CDR3 protein is CSARDRTLYEQYF. In nucleotides, the CDR3 is TGCAGTGCTAGAGACAGGACCCTTTACGAGCAGTACTTC.

This clonotype was seen ten or more times. V gene TRBV29-1 combines with J gene TRBJ2-7; perhaps D is TRBD1 or TRBD2 (5 bases each). The germline gives CDR1 SQVTM, CDR2 ANQGSEA. CDR3 length: 13 amino acids. Trimming pared 4 bases from V and 0 bases from J, leaving 10 bases between. The CDR3 nucleotides are TGCAGCGTTGTGGGGGTCCTCTCCTACGAGCAGTACTTC. Translated: CSVVGVLSYEQYF.

This clonotype was seen more than once but under ten times. The chain is built from TRBV4-3 and TRBJ2-1; possibly TRBD1 for D (5 bases). Trimming left V 0 bases short and J 6 bases short, with 15 bases between. CDR1 LGHNA and CDR2 YSLEER come from the germline V gene. The CDR3 is made up of 16 amino acids. CDR3 residues: CASSQDGRVGFNEQFF. CDR3 DNA: TGCGCCAGCAGCCAAGATGGCAGGGTCGGCTTCAATGAGCAGTTCTTC.

The rearrangement links TRBV5-6 to TRBJ2-7; D is uncertain. The CDR3 is made up of 14 amino acids. Looked up from germline, CDR1 is SGHDT and CDR2 is YYEEEE. V was clipped by 0 bases and J by 5 bases, with 12 bases between them. The CDR3 DNA sequence: TGTGCCAGCAGCTTGGACGTTAGAAGGAACGAGCAGTACTTC. This codes for CASSLDVRRNEQYF.

This clonotype was detected only a few times. The chain has TRBV7-2 and TRBJ1-2, with TRBD1 matching 8 bases. CDR1 SGHTA and CDR2 FQGNSA come from the germline V gene. The V and J ends lost 3 bases and 8 bases, in that order; junction bases with no gene match: 8. This CDR3 region has 14 residues. Written as DNA, the CDR3 is TGTGCCAGCAGCTTCCGGACAGGGAGGGACGGCTACACCTTC. It codes for CASSFRTGRDGYTF.

This clonotype has a handful of counts. The chain combines TRBV29-1 with TRBJ1-1; 8 nucleotides match TRBD1. CDR1 and CDR2 (germline): SQVTM, ANQGSEA. V shed 6 bases, J shed 0 bases, and the junction held 6 bases outside the gene matches. The CDR3 has 14 residues. In nucleotides, the CDR3 is TGCAGCGTGGGGGACAGGATGATGAACACTGAAGCTTTCTTT. It is translated as CSVGDRMMNTEAFF. Supplemented by reference TRBV29-1 and TRBJ1-1, the full variable domain reads SAVISQKPSRDICQRGTSLTIQCQVDSQVTMMFWYRQQPGQSLTLIATANQGSEATYESGFVIDKFPISRPNLTFSTLTVSNMSPEDSSIYLCSVGDRMMNTEAFFGQGTRLTVV.

This clonotype was seen a handful of times. CDR3 loop: CASSSSSREQYF. The CDR3 nucleotides read TGTGCCAGCAGCTCCTCGAGTCGGGAGCAGTACTTC. V usage is TRBV7-2 and J usage is TRBJ2-7; D remains ambiguous. CDR3 size: 12 residues. V lost 4 bases and J 7 bases, leaving 11 bases between the germline ends. The germline V gene has CDR1 SGHTA and CDR2 FQGNSA.

This clonotype was picked up a small number of times. V and J are TRBV12-3 or TRBV12-4 and TRBJ2-4; 7 bases line up with TRBD1. This CDR3 is built from 13 residues. The V gene end was trimmed by 6 bases and the J gene end by 5 bases; junction bases not matched to a gene: 4. Written as DNA, the CDR3 is TGTGCCAGCAGCCCCGGACAGGAAAACATTCAGTACTTC. This encodes CASSPGQENIQYF.

Points on this clonotype: Possible read error: a much larger clone is one base away. This sequence joins TRBV10-3 and TRBJ2-5, with TRBD2 matching over 7 bases. The CDR3 runs 15 residues. Germline CDR1 and CDR2: ENHRY and SYGVKD. The CDR3 sequence is CVISFGGTTQETQYF. The DNA for the CDR3 is TGTGTCATCAGTTTCGGGGGGACGACCCAAGAGACCCAGTACTTC.

The chain employs TRBV12-3 or TRBV12-4 and TRBJ2-2, with 8 bases lining up with TRBD2. CDR3 length: 15 amino acids. V lost 5 bases to trimming and J lost 3 bases; unmatched junction nucleotides: 5. The CDR3 sequence is CASSLRLAHTGELFF. The CDR3, as DNA: TGTGCCAGCAGTCTCCGACTAGCGCACACCGGGGAGCTGTTTTTT.

J is TRBJ2-7 and V is TRBV14; no clear D. Deletions cut 6 bases from V and 5 bases from J, with 17 bases between. CDR1 is SGHDN, CDR2 FVKESK, per germline. CDR3 length equals 14 residues. The CDR3 region is CASSKRQLDHEQYF. The CDR3 DNA reads TGTGCCAGCAGTAAGAGGCAGTTGGACCACGAGCAGTACTTC.

This clonotype was observed a handful of times. V gene TRBV20-1 combines with J gene TRBJ2-3; 11 nucleotides agree with TRBD2. Germline loops: CDR1 DFQATT, CDR2 SNEGSKA (reference sequence). The CDR3 is made up of 16 amino acids. J was trimmed by 2 bases and V by 1 base; bases with no gene match: 5. The CDR3 reads CSARATTSGDTDTQYF. The CDR3 nucleotides read TGCAGTGCTAGAGCCACGACTAGCGGGGACACAGATACGCAGTATTTT.

V and J are TRBV28 and TRBJ2-7; possible D gene TRBD2, 7 bases. CDR1 is MDHEN, CDR2 SYDVKM, per germline. The CDR3 loop spans 15 amino acids. Trimming left V 7 bases short and J 4 bases short, with 20 bases between. The CDR3 loop reads CASTSGGQIVYEQYF. The CDR3 bases are TGTGCCAGCACCTCGGGGGGACAAATTGTTTACGAGCAGTACTTC.

This chain connects TRBV9 to TRBJ2-3; the D is unclear. The CDR3 runs 14 residues. V dropped 4 bases and J dropped 4 bases, with 13 bases sitting between them. Germline V gives CDR1 SGDLS, CDR2 YYNGEE. The DNA for the CDR3 is TGTGCCAGCAGCACACGGGCCTCTCCAGATACGCAGTATTTT. Amino acids: CASSTRASPDTQYF.

The chain couples TRBV2 to TRBJ1-2, with 9 bases lining up with TRBD1. The CDR3 consists of 14 residues. With 6 bases clipped from V and 7 bases from J, the junction kept 9 bases outside the gene matches. Germline CDR1 is SNHLY and CDR2 is FYNNEI. CDR3 sequence reads: CASRKDRGIGGYTF. DNA for the CDR3: TGTGCCAGCAGGAAGGACAGGGGAATTGGTGGCTACACCTTC.

V and J are TRBV5-1 and TRBJ1-1; D might be TRBD1 (6 bases). Germline V gene data show CDR1 as SGHRS and CDR2 as YFSETQ. Trimming took off 4 bases at V and 3 bases at J, with 16 bases between the two ends. The length of the CDR3 is 15 residues. This chain's CDR3 is CASSIIGGIDTEAFF. CDR3 bases: TGCGCCAGCAGCATTATAGGGGGGATTGACACTGAAGCTTTCTTT.

This clonotype showed up just a few times. A much more abundant neighbour one base away suggests this may be a read error. This chain uses TRBV7-2 with TRBJ1-2, with 9 bases identical to TRBD1. Per germline, CDR1 SGHTA and CDR2 FQGNSA. The CDR3 sequence is 13 residues long. The CDR3 sequence: CVSSPGQGRGYTF. Written as DNA, the CDR3 is TGTGTCAGCAGCCCGGGACAGGGAAGGGGCTACACCTTC.

This clonotype was detected ten times or more. This chain joins TRBV12-5 and TRBJ2-7, with 7 nucleotides matching TRBD2. Trimming removed 5 bases from V and 6 bases from J; junction bases left unmatched: 10. The CDR3 runs 14 residues. CDR1 and CDR2 from the germline V gene are LGHNT and FRNRAP. CDR3 sequence reads: CASGTGLPAIEQYF. CDR3 bases: TGTGCTAGTGGTACGGGACTACCTGCTATCGAGCAGTACTTC.